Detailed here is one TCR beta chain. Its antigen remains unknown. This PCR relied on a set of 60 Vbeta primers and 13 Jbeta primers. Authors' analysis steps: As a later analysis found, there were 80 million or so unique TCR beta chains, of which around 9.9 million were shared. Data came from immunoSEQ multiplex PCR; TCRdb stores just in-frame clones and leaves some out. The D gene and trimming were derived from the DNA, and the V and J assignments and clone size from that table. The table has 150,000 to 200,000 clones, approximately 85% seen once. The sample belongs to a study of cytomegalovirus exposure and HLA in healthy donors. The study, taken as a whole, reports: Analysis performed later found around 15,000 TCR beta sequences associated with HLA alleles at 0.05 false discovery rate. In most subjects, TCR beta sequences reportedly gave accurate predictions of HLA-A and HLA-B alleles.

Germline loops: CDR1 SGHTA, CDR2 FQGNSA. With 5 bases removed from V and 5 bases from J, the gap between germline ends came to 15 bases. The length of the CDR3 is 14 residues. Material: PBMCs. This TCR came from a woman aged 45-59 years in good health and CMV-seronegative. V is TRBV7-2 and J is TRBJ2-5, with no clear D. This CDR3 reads CASSPGTLGETQYF. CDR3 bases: TGTGCCAGCAGCCCCGGAACCCTCGGGGAGACCCAGTACTTC.